This T cell receptor (beta chain) originates from a study of monozygotic twins with inflammatory bowel disease. Study-level findings and limits: Healthy co-twins, by inverse Simpson, had higher TCRbeta diversity than their siblings with IBD.

Eight distinct reactions (per sample) were used to make the cDNA. With the 5' RACE reads reprocessed, TCRdb shows one record per CDR3 protein and no DNA. There are approximately 400,000 distinct CDR3 sequences in the sample, with under 3% held by the top ten. CDR3 size: 15 residues. Germline CDR1 and CDR2: KGHSH and LQKENI. Concerning this clonotype itself: What it recognizes is unknown.

This chain connects TRBV18 to TRBJ2-2; absent DNA, TCRdb's TRBD1 call cannot be checked. This receptor was taken from a human donor with ulcerative colitis or Crohn's disease, or a healthy co-twin of an affected twin (not recorded which). The sequencing input was blood. The CDR3 here is CASSSDISNTGELFF.